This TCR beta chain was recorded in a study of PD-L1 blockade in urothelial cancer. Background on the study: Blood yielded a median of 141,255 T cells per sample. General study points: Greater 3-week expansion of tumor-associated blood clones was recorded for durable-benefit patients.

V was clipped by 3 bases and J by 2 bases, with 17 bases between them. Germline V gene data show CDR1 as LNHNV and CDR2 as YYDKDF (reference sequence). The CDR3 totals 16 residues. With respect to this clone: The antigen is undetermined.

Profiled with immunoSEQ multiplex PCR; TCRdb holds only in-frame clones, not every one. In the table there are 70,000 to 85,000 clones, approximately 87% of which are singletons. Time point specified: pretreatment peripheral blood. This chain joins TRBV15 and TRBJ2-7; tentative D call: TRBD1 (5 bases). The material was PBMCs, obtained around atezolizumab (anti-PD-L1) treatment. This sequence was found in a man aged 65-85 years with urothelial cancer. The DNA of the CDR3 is TGTGCCACCAGCAGCACACCGACAGACTTTCCCTACGAGCAGTACTTC. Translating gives CATSSTPTDFPYEQYF.